Each of the 5 T cell receptor beta chains below was sequenced from the same sample in a study of lymphopenia after photon versus proton radiotherapy. Data came from immunoSEQ multiplex PCR; TCRdb stores just in-frame clones and leaves some out. This sample has tens of thousands of clones, with around 84% found just once. Here the sequenced sample was peripheral blood, taken from a patient treated with proton-based radiotherapy. Receptors originate from a woman between 65 and 79 years old with pancreatic cancer. Some clones in this sample may be carry-over from other donors' samples.

The V and J genes are TRBV20-1 and TRBJ2-1, with unresolved D. Per the germline V gene, CDR1 is DFQATT and CDR2 is SNEGSKA (reference sequence). CDR3 size: 10 residues. V lost 5 bases and J lost 9, with 8 bases in between. The CDR3 bases are TGCAGTGCTGGTGTCGGTGAGCAGTTCTTC. It specifies CSAGVGEQFF.

V is TRBV21-1 and J is TRBJ2-5; TRBD2, the table's D call, lacks a check against the DNA. TRBV21-1 corresponds to a pseudogene. CDR3 length: 16 residues. This CDR3 reads CASSKAAGDPQETQYF. CDR3 nucleotides: TGTGCCAGCAGCAAAGCGGCGGGGGACCCCCAAGAGACCCAGTACTTC.

This chain uses TRBV13 with TRBJ2-7; the match to TRBD1 covers 9 bases. V was clipped by 4 bases and J by 6 bases; unmatched bases: 7. CDR1 PRHDT and CDR2 FYEKMQ come from the germline V gene (reference sequence). This CDR3 spans 14 amino acids. Written as DNA, the CDR3 is TGTGCCAGCAGCTGGCCGGGACAGGGCTCCGAGCAGTACTTC. This sequence encodes CASSWPGQGSEQYF.

Note on this clone: One end of the junction fails to match germline, which may point to a read error. The rearrangement joins TRBV19 to TRBJ1-5; 7 nucleotides align to TRBD1. CDR1 LNHDA and CDR2 SQIVND come from the germline V gene (reference sequence). This CDR3 is 16 amino acids long. The CDR3 DNA reads TGTGCCAGTACTATAGGGAGGGACAGACCTAATCAGCCCCAGCATTTT. This encodes CASTIGRDRPNQPQHF.

The chain is built from TRBV6-1 and TRBJ1-5; possibly TRBD1 for D (6 bases). Trimming stripped 6 bases from V and 1 base from J, with 13 bases between. The CDR3 has 15 amino acids. CDR1 MNHNS and CDR2 SASEGT come from the germline V gene. The CDR3 here is CASRPGTQSNQPQHF. The CDR3 DNA follows: TGTGCCAGCAGACCCGGGACACAGAGCAATCAGCCCCAGCATTTT.